This record covers a single T cell receptor beta chain. Sequenced by immunoSEQ multiplex PCR; TCRdb stores in-frame clones only, minus some. The sample yields fewer than 50,000 clones, approximately 94% seen once. The length of the CDR3 is 18 residues. Germline V CDR1 and CDR2: SGHVS, FNYEAQ. V was shortened by 3 bases and J by 0 bases, with 21 bases between the two germline ends. The data belong to a study of T cell changes during pregnancy in multiple sclerosis. This TCR was recovered from a female donor with multiple sclerosis, enrolled in a pregnancy study. The sample here was CD8+ T cells from peripheral blood mononuclear cells, taken before pregnancy. The gene calls are TRBV7-6 and TRBJ2-7, with D possibly TRBD1 on 5 matching bases. The CDR3 sequence is CASSLGLIGAGSSYEQYF. The DNA for the CDR3 is TGTGCCAGCAGCTTGGGGCTTATTGGCGCAGGCAGCTCCTACGAGCAGTACTTC. Complete variable domain (other parts from reference TRBV7-6 and TRBJ2-7): GAGVSQSPRYKVTKRGQDVALRCDPISGHVSLYWYRQALGQGPEFLTYFNYEAQQDKSGLPNDRFSAERPEGSISTLTIQRTEQRDSAMYRCASSLGLIGAGSSYEQYFGPGTRLTVT.